This T cell receptor (beta chain) was found in a study of cytomegalovirus exposure and HLA in healthy donors. Overall study findings and caveats: The study had only CMV serostatus as immune exposure information. A later analysis, which compared TCR beta chains of equal frequency, found the HLA-associated ones more clonally expanded. In vitro testing confirmed a few CMV-associated chains as specific for CMV antigens.

The CDR3 runs to 15 residues. V lost 2 bases to trimming and J lost 6 bases, with 16 bases between them. Germline CDR1 KGHSH, CDR2 LQKENI. Notes on this clone: Its antigen is unidentified.

Both 60 Vbeta primers and 13 Jbeta primers went into the PCR. Per the original methods: Counted up in a later analysis, unique TCR beta chains came to some 80 million, with around 9.9 million shared. Using immunoSEQ multiplex PCR, the repertoire was profiled, and TCRdb retains in-frame clones only, with some absent. Clonal size and the V and J genes are those of that table, whereas D and trimming came from the DNA. Of under 200,000 clones in the sample, 75% to 80% were seen once. The rearrangement uses TRBV18 and TRBJ1-1; D might be TRBD1 (6 bases). Material: PBMCs. The clonotype originates from a woman in her 40s in good health and CMV-seronegative. CDR3 DNA: TGTGCCAGCTCACCAGACAGGTTTCAGTCTCCTGAAGCTTTCTTT. Amino acids: CASSPDRFQSPEAFF.